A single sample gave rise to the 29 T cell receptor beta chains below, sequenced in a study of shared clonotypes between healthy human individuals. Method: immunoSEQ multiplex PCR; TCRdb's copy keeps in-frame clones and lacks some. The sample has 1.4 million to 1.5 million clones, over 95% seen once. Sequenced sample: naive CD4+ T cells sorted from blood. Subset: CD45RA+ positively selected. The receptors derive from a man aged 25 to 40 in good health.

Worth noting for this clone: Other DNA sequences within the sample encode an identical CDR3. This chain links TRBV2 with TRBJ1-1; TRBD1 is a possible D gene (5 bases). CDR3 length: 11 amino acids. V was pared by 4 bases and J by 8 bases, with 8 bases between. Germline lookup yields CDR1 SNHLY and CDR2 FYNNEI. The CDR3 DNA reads TGTGCCAGCAGTGTTAGGACAGAAGCTTTCTTT. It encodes CASSVRTEAFF.

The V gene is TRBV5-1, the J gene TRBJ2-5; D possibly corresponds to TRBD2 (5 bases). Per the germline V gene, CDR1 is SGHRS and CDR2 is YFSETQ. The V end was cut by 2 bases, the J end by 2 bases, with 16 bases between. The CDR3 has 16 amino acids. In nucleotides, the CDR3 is TGCGCCAGCAGCTTCGGGGAGCGACCGCTTCAAGAGACCCAGTACTTC. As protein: CASSFGERPLQETQYF.

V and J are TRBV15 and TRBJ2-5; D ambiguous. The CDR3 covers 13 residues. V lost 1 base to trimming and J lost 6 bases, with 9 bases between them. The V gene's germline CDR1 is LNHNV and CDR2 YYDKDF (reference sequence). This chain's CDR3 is CATSRAWTQTQYF. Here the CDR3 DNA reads TGTGCCACCAGCAGAGCGTGGACCCAGACCCAGTACTTC.

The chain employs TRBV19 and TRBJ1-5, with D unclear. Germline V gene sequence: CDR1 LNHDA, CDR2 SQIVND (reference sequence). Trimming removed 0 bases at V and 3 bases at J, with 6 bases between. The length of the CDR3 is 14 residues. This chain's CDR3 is CASSIEGYNQPQHF. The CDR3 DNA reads TGTGCCAGTAGTATAGAGGGGTACAATCAGCCCCAGCATTTT.

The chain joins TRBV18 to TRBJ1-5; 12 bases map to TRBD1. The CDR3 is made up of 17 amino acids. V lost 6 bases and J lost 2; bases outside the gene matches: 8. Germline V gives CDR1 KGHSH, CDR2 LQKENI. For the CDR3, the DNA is TGTGCCAGCTCTGGGACAGGGGGCGGCCTGGGCAATCAGCCCCAGCATTTT. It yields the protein CASSGTGGGLGNQPQHF. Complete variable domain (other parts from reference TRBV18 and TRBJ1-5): NAGVMQNPRHLVRRRGQEARLRCSPMKGHSHVYWYRQLPEEGLKFMVYLQKENIIDESGMPKERFSAEFPKEGPSILRIQQVVRGDSAAYFCASSGTGGGLGNQPQHFGDGTRLSIL.

For the CDR3, the DNA is TGCAGCGTTGAAAGGACTGGGACAGGGGGAGATACGCAGTATTTT. Protein product: CSVERTGTGGDTQYF. V gene TRBV29-1 combines with J gene TRBJ2-3; TRBD1 aligns across 11 bases. In germline, CDR1 is SQVTM, CDR2 ANQGSEA. This CDR3 contains 15 residues. Trimming removed 2 bases from V and 5 bases from J; junction bases left unmatched: 6.

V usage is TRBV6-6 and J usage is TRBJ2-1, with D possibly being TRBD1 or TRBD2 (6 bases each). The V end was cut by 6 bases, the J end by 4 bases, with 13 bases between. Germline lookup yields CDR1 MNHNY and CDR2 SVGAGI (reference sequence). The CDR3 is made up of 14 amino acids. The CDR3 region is CASSFEGGYNEQFF. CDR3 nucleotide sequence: TGTGCCAGCAGCTTCGAGGGGGGATACAATGAGCAGTTCTTC.

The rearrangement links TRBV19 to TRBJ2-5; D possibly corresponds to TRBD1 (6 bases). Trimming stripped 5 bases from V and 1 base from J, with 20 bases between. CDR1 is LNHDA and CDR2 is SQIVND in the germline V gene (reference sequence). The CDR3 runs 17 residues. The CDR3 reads CASSVRGQQRFQETQYF. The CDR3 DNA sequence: TGTGCCAGTAGTGTCAGGGGCCAACAGCGCTTCCAAGAGACCCAGTACTTC.

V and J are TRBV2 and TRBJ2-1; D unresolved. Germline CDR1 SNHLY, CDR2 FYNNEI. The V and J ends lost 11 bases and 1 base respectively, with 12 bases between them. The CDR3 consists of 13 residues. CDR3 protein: CALKARSYNEQFF. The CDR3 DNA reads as TGTGCCTTAAAGGCCCGATCCTACAATGAGCAGTTCTTC.

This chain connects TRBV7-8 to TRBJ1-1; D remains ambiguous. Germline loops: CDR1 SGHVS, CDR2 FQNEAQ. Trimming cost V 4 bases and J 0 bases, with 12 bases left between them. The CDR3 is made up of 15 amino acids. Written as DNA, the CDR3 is TGTGCCAGCAGCTCTCTGGGGTATTTGAACACTGAAGCTTTCTTT. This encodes CASSSLGYLNTEAFF. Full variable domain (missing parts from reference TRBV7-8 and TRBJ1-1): GAGVSQSPRYKVAKRGQDVALRCDPISGHVSLFWYQQALGQGPEFLTYFQNEAQLDKSGLPSDRFFAERPEGSVSTLKIQRTQQEDSAVYLCASSSLGYLNTEAFFGQGTRLTVV.

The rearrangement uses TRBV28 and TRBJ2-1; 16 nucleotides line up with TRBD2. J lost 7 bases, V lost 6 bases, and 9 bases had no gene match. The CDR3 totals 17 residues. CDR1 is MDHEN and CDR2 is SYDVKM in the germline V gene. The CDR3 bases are TGTGCCAGCAGATTGGGACTAGCGGGAGGGCCTTGGAATGAGCAGTTCTTC. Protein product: CASRLGLAGGPWNEQFF.

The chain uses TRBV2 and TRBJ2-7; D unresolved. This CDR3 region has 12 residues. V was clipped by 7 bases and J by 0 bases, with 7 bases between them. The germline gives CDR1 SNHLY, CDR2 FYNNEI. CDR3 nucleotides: TGTGCCAGCATTAGACGCTCCTACGAGCAGTACTTC. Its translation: CASIRRSYEQYF.

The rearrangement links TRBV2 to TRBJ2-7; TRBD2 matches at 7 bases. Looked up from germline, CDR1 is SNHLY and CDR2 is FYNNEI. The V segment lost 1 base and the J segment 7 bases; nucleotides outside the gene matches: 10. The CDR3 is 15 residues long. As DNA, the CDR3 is TGTGCCAGCAGTGAAGGCGGACTAGGACGTTTAGAGCAGTACTTC. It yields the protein CASSEGGLGRLEQYF.

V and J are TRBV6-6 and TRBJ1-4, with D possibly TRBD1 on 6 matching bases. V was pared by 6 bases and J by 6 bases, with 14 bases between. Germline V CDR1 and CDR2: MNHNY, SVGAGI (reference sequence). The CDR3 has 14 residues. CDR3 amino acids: CASSSTGQDEKLFF. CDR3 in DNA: TGTGCCAGCAGCTCTACGGGACAAGATGAAAAACTGTTTTTT.

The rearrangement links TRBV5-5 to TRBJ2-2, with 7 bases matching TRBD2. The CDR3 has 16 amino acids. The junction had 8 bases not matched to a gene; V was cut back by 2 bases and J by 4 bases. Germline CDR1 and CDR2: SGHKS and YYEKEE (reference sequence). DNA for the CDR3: TGTGCCAGCAGCTTTTTGGCGGGAGTCGGCACCGGGGAGCTGTTTTTT. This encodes CASSFLAGVGTGELFF.

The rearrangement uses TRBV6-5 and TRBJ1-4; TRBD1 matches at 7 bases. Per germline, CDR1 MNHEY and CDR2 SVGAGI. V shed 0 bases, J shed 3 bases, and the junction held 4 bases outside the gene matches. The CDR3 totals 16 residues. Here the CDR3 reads CASSYSMTGPNEKLFF. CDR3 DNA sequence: TGTGCCAGCAGTTACTCGATGACAGGGCCTAATGAAAAACTGTTTTTT.

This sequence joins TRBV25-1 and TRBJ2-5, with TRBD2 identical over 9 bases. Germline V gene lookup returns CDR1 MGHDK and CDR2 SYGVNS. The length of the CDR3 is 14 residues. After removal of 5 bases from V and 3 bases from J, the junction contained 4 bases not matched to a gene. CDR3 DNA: TGTGCCAGCAGTCGCGGGGGGGGAGAAGAGACCCAGTACTTC. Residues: CASSRGGGEETQYF.

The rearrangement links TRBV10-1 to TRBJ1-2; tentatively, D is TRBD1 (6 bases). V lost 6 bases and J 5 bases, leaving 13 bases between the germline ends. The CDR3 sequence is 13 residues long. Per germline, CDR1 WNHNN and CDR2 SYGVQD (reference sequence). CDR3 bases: TGCGCCAGCAGCCGGGACACGGATTATGGCTACACCTTC. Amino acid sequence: CASSRDTDYGYTF.

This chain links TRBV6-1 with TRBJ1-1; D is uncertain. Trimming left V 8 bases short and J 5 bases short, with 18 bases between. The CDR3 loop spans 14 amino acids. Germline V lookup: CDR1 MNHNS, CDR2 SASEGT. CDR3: CASLTRAAGTEAFF. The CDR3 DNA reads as TGTGCCAGCCTGACTAGGGCTGCAGGAACTGAAGCTTTCTTT.

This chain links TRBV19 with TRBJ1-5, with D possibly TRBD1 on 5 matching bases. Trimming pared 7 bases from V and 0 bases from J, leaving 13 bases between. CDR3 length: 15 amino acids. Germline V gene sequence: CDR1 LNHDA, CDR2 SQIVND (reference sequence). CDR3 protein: CASIGRAYSNQPQHF. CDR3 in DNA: TGTGCCAGTATTGGCAGGGCCTATAGCAATCAGCCCCAGCATTTT.

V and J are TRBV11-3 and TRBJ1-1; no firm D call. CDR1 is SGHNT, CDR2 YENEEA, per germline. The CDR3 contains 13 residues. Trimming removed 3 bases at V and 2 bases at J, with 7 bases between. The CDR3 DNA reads TGTGCCAGCAGCTTTCGGGCCAACACTGAAGCTTTCTTT. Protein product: CASSFRANTEAFF.

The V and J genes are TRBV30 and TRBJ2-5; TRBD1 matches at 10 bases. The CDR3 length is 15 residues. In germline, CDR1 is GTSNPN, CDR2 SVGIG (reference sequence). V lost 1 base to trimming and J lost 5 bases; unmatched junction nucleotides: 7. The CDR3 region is CAWSGGQGVWETQYF. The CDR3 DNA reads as TGTGCCTGGAGTGGCGGACAGGGGGTTTGGGAGACCCAGTACTTC.

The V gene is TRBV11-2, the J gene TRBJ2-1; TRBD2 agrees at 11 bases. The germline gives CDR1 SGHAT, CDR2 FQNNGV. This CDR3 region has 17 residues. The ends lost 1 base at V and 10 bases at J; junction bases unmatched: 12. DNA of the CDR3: TGTGCCAGCAGCTTAGTACCACCGGGACTAGCGGAAATGGAGCAGTTCTTC. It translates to CASSLVPPGLAEMEQFF.

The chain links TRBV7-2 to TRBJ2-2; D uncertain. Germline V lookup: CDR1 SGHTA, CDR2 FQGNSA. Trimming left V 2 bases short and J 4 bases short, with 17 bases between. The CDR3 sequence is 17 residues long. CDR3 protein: CASSLQSGRFITGELFF. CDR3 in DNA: TGTGCCAGCAGCTTACAGAGTGGCAGGTTTATCACCGGGGAGCTGTTTTTT.

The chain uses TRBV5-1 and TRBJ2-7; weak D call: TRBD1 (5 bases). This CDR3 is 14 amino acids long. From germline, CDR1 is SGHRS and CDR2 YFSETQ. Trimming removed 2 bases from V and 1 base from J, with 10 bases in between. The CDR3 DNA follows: TGCGCCAGCAGCTTTTCAGGGCCTTCCTACGAGCAGTACTTC. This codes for CASSFSGPSYEQYF. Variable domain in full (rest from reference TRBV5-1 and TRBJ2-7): KAGVTQTPRYLIKTRGQQVTLSCSPISGHRSVSWYQQTPGQGLQFLFEYFSETQRNKGNFPGRFSGRQFSNSRSEMNVSTLELGDSALYLCASSFSGPSYEQYFGPGTRLTVT.

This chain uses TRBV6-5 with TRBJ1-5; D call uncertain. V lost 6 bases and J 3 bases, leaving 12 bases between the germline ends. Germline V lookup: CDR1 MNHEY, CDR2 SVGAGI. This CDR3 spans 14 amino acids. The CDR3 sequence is CASSPDGFNQPQHF. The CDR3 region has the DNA TGTGCCAGCAGCCCCGACGGATTCAATCAGCCCCAGCATTTT.

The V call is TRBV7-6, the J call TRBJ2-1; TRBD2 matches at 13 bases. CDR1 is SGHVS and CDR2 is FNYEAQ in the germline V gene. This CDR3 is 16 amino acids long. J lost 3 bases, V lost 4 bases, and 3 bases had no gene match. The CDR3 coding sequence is TGTGCCAGCAGCTACGGGACTAGCGGGGACTACAATGAGCAGTTCTTC. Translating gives CASSYGTSGDYNEQFF.

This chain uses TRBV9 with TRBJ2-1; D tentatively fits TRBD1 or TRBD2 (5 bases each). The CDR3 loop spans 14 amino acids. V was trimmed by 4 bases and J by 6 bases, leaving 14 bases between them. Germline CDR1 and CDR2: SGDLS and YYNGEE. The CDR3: CASSPLGASNEQFF. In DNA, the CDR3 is TGTGCCAGCAGCCCCCTCGGGGCAAGCAATGAGCAGTTCTTC. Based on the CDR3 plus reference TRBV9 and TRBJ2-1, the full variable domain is DSGVTQTPKHLITATGQRVTLRCSPRSGDLSVYWYQQSLDQGLQFLIQYYNGEERAKGNILERFSAQQFPDLHSELNLSSLELGDSALYFCASSPLGASNEQFFGPGTRLTVL.

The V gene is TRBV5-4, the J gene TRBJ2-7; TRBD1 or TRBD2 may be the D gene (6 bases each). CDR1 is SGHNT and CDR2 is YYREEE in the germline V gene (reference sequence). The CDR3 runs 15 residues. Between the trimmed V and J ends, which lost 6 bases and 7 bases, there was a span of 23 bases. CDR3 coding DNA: TGTGCCAGCAACCAGGGGCAGGGCCGCGGGGAGGAGCAGTACTTC. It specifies CASNQGQGRGEEQYF.